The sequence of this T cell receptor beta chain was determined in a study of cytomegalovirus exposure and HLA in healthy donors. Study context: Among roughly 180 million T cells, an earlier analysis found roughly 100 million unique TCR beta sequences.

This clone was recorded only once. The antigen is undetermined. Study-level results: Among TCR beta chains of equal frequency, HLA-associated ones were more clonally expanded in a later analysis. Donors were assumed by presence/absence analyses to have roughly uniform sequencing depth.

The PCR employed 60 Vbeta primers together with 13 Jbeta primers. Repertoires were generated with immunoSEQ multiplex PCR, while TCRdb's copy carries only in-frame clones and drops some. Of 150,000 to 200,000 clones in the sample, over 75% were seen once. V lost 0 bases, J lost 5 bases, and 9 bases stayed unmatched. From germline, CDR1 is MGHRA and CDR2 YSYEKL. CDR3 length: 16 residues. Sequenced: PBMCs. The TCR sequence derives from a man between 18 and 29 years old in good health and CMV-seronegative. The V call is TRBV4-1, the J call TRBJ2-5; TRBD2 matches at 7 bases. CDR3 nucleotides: TGCGCCAGCAGCCAAGAGTTTTTAGCGGGCGGGGAGACCCAGTACTTC. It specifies CASSQEFLAGGETQYF.